This passage covers 9 T cell receptor beta chains from one sample sequenced in a study of T cell responses to AZD1222 COVID-19 vaccine. Profiling relied on immunoSEQ multiplex PCR, and the TCRdb table lists in-frame clones only, not all of them. The sample lists some 49,000 clones; 60% to 85% were seen once. The source material was peripheral blood, sampled on day 0 of AZD1222 vaccination. These receptors were collected from an adult in good health.

The rearrangement uses TRBV19 and TRBJ1-6; 7 nucleotides agree with TRBD1. The CDR3 covers 13 residues. Trimming at V came to 7 bases and at J to 11 bases, leaving 8 bases not matched to a gene. Per germline, CDR1 LNHDA and CDR2 SQIVND (reference sequence). In DNA, the CDR3 is TGTGCCAGTAAGGGGACAGTAGAAGCACCCCTCCACTTT. Translated, it gives CASKGTVEAPLHF. Complete variable domain (other parts from reference TRBV19 and TRBJ1-6): DGGITQSPKYLFRKEGQNVTLSCEQNLNHDAMYWYRQDPGQGLRLIYYSQIVNDFQKGDIAEGYSVSREKKESFPLTVTSAQKNPTAFYLCASKGTVEAPLHFGNGTRLTVT.

The chain couples TRBV2 to TRBJ1-2; 7 positions match TRBD1. CDR1 is SNHLY and CDR2 is FYNNEI in the germline V gene. J lost 8 bases, V lost 4 bases, and 4 bases had no gene match. The CDR3 consists of 12 residues. The CDR3 sequence is CASSARTGGYTF. The CDR3 DNA follows: TGTGCCAGCAGTGCCCGGACAGGAGGCTACACCTTC.

The chain recombines TRBV4-2 with TRBJ2-3; possible D gene TRBD2, 6 bases. The V gene lost 0 bases and the J gene lost 7 bases, with 20 bases spanning the gap. This CDR3 is 17 amino acids long. The germline gives CDR1 LGHNA, CDR2 YNFKEQ. In DNA form, the CDR3 reads TGTGCCAGCAGCCAAGATTTCCGCAAGGGGAGGTTGAATACGCAGTATTTT. Protein: CASSQDFRKGRLNTQYF.

V gene TRBV10-1 combines with J gene TRBJ2-2; possible D gene TRBD2, 5 bases. V shed 4 bases and J shed 1 base, with 10 bases lying between them. The CDR3 covers 15 residues. Germline V gene lookup returns CDR1 WNHNN and CDR2 SYGVQD (reference sequence). CDR3 DNA sequence: TGCGCCAGCAGTGCTGGAGCGGTGAACACCGGGGAGCTGTTTTTT. As protein: CASSAGAVNTGELFF.

The rearrangement links TRBV3-1 (or the pseudogene TRBV3-2) to TRBJ2-7, with 15 bases fitting TRBD2. V was pared by 0 bases and J by 4 bases, with 10 bases of the junction left unmatched. This CDR3 comprises 19 residues. The germline V gene has CDR1 LGHDT and CDR2 YNNKEL (reference sequence). The CDR3 nucleotides are TGTGCCAGCAGCCAAGATCTGGAGCAAGGGACTAGCGGGAGGTACGAGCAGTACTTC. It is translated as CASSQDLEQGTSGRYEQYF.

J is TRBJ1-6 and V is TRBV7-9; D may be TRBD1 (5 bases). CDR1 and CDR2 from the germline V gene are SEHNR and FQNEAQ (reference sequence). This CDR3 has 15 residues. V dropped 1 base and J dropped 6 bases, with 10 bases sitting between them. Written as DNA, the CDR3 is TGTGCCAGCAGCTTAGGGGGCCAAGGTAATTCACCCCTCCACTTT. This gives the protein CASSLGGQGNSPLHF.

The gene calls are TRBV7-9 and TRBJ1-1; TRBD1 might be the D (5 bases). V was cut by 5 bases and J by 7 bases, with 14 bases left in between. Germline values: CDR1 SEHNR, CDR2 FQNEAQ (reference sequence). The CDR3 is made up of 13 amino acids. The CDR3 loop is CASSQGQGLEAFF. Written as DNA, the CDR3 is TGTGCCAGCAGCCAAGGTCAGGGCCTTGAAGCTTTCTTT.

This chain links TRBV6-1 with TRBJ2-3; 8 bases are shared with TRBD1. J lost 2 bases, V lost 2 bases, and 3 bases had no gene match. Germline V gene data show CDR1 as MNHNS and CDR2 as SASEGT. This CDR3 contains 15 residues. The CDR3 protein is CASSEPGQVTDTQYF. In nucleotides, the CDR3 is TGTGCCAGCAGTGAACCGGGACAGGTCACAGATACGCAGTATTTT.

The V call is TRBV24-1, the J call TRBJ1-2, with TRBD1 identical over 7 bases. Germline values: CDR1 KGHDR, CDR2 SFDVKD. The CDR3 loop spans 13 amino acids. V gave up 10 bases and J gave up 6 bases; unmatched junction bases: 10. The CDR3 nucleotides read TGTGCCACAGCAAGACAGGGTCTGGATGGCTACACCTTC. It is translated as CATARQGLDGYTF.